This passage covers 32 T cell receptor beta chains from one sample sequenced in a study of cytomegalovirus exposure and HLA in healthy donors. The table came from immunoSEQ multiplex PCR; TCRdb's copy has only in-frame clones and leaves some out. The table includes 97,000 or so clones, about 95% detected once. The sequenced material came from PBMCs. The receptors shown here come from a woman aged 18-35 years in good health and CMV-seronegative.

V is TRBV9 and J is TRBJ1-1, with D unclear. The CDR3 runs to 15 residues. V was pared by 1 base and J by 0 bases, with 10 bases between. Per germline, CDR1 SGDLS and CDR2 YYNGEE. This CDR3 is CASSVSYRVNTEAFF. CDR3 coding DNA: TGTGCCAGCAGCGTATCTTACAGAGTGAACACTGAAGCTTTCTTT.

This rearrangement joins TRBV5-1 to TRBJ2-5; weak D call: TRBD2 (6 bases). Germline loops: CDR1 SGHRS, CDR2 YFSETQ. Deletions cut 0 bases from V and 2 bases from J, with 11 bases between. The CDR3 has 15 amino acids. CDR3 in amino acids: CASSLAPGGQETQYF. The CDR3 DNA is TGCGCCAGCAGCTTGGCGCCCGGGGGACAAGAGACCCAGTACTTC.

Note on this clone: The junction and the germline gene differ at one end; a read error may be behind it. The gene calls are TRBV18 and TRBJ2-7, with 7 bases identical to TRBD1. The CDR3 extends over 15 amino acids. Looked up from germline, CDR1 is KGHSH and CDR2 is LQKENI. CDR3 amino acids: CASSPQRQGSHEQYF. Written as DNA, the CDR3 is TGTGCCAGCTCACCCCAAAGACAGGGCTCCCACGAGCAGTACTTC.

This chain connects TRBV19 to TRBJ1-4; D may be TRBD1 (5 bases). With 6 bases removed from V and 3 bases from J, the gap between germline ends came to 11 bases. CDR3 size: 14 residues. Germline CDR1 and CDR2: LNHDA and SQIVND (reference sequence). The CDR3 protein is CASSVQGPNEKLFF. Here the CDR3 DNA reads TGTGCCAGTAGCGTCCAGGGCCCTAATGAAAAACTGTTTTTT. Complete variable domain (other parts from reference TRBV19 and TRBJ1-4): DGGITQSPKYLFRKEGQNVTLSCEQNLNHDAMYWYRQDPGQGLRLIYYSQIVNDFQKGDIAEGYSVSREKKESFPLTVTSAQKNPTAFYLCASSVQGPNEKLFFGSGTQLSVL.

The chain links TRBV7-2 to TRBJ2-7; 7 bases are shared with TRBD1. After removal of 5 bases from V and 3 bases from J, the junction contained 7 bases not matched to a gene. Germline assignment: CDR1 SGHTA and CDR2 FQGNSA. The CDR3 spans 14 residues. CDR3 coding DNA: TGTGCCAGCAGCGGGCAGGGACAGCGCTACGAGCAGTACTTC. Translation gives CASSGQGQRYEQYF.

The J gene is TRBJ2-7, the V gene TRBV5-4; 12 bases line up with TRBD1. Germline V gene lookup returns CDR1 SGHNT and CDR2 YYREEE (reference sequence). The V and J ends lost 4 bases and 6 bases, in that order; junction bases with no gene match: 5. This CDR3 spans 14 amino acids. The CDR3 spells CASSPGTGGLEQYF. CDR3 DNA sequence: TGTGCCAGCAGCCCCGGGACAGGGGGCCTCGAGCAGTACTTC.

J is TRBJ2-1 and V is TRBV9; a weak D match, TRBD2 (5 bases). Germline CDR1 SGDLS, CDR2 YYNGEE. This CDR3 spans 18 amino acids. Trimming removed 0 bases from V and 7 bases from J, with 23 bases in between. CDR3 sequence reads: CASSVGDWGVETTNEQFF. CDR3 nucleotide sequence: TGTGCCAGCAGCGTAGGGGATTGGGGAGTAGAGACGACAAATGAGCAGTTCTTC.

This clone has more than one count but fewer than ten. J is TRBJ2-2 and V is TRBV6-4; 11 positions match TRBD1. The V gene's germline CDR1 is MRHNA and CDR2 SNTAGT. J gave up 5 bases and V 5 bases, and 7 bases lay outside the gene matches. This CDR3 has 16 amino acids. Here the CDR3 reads CASSFGQGATTGELFF. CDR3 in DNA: TGTGCCAGCAGTTTCGGACAGGGGGCGACAACCGGGGAGCTGTTTTTT.

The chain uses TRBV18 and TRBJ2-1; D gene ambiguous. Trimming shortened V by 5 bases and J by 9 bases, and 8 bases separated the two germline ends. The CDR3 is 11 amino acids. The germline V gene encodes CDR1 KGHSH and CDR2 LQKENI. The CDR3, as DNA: TGTGCCAGCTCAGAGAGCCTTGAGCAGTTCTTC. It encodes CASSESLEQFF.

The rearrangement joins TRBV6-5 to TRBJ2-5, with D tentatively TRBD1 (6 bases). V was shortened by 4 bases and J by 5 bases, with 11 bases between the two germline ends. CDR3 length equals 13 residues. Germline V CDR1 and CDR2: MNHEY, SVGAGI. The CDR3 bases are TGTGCCAGCAGTTCTGGGGGCATGGAGACCCAGTACTTC. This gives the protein CASSSGGMETQYF.

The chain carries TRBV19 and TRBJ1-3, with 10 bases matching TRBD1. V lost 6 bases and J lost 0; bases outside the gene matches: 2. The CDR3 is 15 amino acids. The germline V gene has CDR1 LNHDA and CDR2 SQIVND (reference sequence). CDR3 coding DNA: TGTGCCAGTAGGGGACAGGGGAACTCTGGAAACACCATATATTTT. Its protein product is CASRGQGNSGNTIYF. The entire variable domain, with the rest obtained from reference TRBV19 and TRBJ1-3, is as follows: DGGITQSPKYLFRKEGQNVTLSCEQNLNHDAMYWYRQDPGQGLRLIYYSQIVNDFQKGDIAEGYSVSREKKESFPLTVTSAQKNPTAFYLCASRGQGNSGNTIYFGEGSWLTVV.

The CDR3 DNA reads TGTGCCAGCAGCCGTACAGGGGCAGGGCAGTTCTTC. Its translation: CASSRTGAGQFF. The chain links TRBV27 to TRBJ2-1; 7 bases agree with TRBD1. The CDR3 covers 12 residues. The J segment lost 12 bases and the V segment lost 6 bases, leaving 8 bases of the junction unmatched. Looked up from germline, CDR1 is MNHEY and CDR2 is SMNVEV (reference sequence).

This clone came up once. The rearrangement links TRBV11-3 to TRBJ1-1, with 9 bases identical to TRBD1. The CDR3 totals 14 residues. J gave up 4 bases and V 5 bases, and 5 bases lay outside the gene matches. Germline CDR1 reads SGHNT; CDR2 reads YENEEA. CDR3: CASSGGTGFTEAFF. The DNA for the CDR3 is TGTGCCAGCAGCGGCGGGACAGGGTTCACTGAAGCTTTCTTT.

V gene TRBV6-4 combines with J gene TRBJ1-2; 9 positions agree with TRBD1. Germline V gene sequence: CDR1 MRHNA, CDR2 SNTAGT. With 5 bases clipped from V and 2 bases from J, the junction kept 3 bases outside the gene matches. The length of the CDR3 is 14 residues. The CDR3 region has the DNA TGTGCCAGCAGTCCTGGGACAGGGAACTATGGCTACACCTTC. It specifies CASSPGTGNYGYTF.

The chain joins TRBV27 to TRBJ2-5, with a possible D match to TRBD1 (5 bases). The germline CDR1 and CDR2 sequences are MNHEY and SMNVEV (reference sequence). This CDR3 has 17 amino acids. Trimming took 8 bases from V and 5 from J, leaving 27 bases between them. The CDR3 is CASGSEGEGVSVETQYF. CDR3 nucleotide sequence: TGTGCCAGCGGCTCCGAAGGGGAAGGGGTAAGCGTGGAGACCCAGTACTTC.

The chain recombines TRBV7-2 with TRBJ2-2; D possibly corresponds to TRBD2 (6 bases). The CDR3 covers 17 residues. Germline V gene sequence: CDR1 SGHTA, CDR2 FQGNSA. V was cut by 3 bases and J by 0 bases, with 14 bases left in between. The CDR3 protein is CASSLHRDFTNTGELFF. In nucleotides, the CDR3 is TGTGCCAGCAGCTTGCACCGGGACTTCACGAACACCGGGGAGCTGTTTTTT.

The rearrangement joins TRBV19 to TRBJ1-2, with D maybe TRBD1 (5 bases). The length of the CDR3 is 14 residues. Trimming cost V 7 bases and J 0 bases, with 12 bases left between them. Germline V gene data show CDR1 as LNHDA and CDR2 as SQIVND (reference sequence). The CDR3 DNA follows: TGTGCCAGTAAGGCCAGGGAAGCTAACTATGGCTACACCTTC. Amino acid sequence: CASKAREANYGYTF.

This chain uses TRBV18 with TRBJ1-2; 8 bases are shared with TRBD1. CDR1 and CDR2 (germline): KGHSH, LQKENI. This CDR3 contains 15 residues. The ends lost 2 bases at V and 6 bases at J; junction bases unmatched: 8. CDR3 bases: TGTGCCAGCTCACCATCGGGACAGGATGGGCATGGCTACACCTTC. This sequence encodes CASSPSGQDGHGYTF.

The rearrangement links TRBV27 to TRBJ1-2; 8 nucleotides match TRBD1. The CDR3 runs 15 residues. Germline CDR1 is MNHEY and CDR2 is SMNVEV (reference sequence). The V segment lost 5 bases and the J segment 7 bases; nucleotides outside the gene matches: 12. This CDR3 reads CASSVAGQGLSGYTF. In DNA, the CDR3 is TGTGCCAGCAGTGTAGCAGGACAGGGTTTAAGTGGCTACACCTTC.

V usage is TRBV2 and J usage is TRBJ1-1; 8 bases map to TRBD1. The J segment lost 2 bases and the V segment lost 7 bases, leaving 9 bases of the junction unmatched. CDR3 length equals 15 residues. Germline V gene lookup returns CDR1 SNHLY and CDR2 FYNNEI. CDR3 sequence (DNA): TGTGCCAGCAAGGCAGGGGGCAGCGGAAACACTGAAGCTTTCTTT. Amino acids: CASKAGGSGNTEAFF.

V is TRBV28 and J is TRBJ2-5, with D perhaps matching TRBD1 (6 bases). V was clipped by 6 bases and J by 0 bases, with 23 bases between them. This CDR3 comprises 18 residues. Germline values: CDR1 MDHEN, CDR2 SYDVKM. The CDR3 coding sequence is TGTGCCAGCAGACTAACTCTCCAGGGGTTGACAAACCAAGAGACCCAGTACTTC. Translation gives CASRLTLQGLTNQETQYF.

CDR3 residues: CASSARLAPYNEQFF. The CDR3 DNA reads TGTGCCAGCAGCGCTAGACTAGCTCCCTACAATGAGCAGTTCTTC. The genes are TRBV9 and TRBJ2-1; 7 nucleotides align to TRBD2. The CDR3 loop spans 15 amino acids. The junction had 5 bases not matched to a gene; V was cut back by 3 bases and J by 2 bases. Germline CDR1 SGDLS, CDR2 YYNGEE.

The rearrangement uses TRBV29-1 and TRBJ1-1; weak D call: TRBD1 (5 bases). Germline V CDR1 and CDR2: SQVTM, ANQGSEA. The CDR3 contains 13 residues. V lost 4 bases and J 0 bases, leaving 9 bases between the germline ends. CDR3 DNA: TGCAGCGTTGGGAAGACAGTGAACACTGAAGCTTTCTTT. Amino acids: CSVGKTVNTEAFF.

The CDR3 sequence: CASSFGGGAGELFF. The CDR3 nucleotides are TGTGCCAGCAGCTTCGGGGGGGGAGCCGGGGAGCTGTTTTTT. The rearrangement joins TRBV7-6 to TRBJ2-2; 8 bases agree with TRBD2. V shed 3 bases and J 6 bases; nucleotides not matched to a gene: 3. CDR1 is SGHVS and CDR2 is FNYEAQ in the germline V gene. The CDR3 loop spans 14 amino acids.

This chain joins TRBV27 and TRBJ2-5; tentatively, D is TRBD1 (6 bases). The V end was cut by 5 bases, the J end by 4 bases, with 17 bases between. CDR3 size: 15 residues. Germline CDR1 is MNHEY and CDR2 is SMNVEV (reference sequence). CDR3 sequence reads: CASSLRDRLGETQYF. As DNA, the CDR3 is TGTGCCAGCAGTCTCCGAGACAGGTTAGGAGAGACCCAGTACTTC.

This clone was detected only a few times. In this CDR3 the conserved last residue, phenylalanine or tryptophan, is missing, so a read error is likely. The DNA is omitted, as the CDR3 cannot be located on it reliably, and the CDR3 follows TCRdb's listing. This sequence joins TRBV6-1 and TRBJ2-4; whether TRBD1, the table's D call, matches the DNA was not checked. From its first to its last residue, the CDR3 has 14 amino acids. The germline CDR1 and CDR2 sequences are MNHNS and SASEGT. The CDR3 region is CASSTTTSDRGCFV.

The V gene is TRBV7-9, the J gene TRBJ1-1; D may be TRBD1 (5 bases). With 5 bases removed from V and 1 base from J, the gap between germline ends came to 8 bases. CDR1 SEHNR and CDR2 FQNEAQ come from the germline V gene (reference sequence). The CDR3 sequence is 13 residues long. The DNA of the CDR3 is TGTGCCAGCAGCCACGGGGGGAACACTGAAGCTTTCTTT. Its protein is CASSHGGNTEAFF.

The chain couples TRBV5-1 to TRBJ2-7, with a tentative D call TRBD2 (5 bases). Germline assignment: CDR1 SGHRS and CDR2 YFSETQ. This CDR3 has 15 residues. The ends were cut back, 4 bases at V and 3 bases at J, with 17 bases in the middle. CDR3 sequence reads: CASSQAGGRFYEQYF. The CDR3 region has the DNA TGCGCCAGCAGCCAGGCCGGCGGGCGGTTCTACGAGCAGTACTTC.

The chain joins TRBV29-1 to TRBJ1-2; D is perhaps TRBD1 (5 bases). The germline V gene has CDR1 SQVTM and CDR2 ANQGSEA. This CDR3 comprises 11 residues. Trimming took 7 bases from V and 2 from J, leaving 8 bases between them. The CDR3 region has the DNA TGCAGCGCGACAGAGAACTATGGCTACACCTTC. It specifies CSATENYGYTF.

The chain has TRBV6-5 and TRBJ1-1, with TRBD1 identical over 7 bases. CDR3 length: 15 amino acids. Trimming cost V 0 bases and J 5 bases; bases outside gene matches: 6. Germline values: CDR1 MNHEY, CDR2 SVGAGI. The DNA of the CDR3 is TGTGCCAGCAGTTACTCGATAGGGGGCCGGACTGAAGCTTTCTTT. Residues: CASSYSIGGRTEAFF.

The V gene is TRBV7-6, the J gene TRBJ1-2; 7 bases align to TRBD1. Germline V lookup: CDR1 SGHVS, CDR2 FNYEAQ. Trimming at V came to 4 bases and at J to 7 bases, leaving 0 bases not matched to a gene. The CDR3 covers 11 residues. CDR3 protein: CASSSGGGYTF. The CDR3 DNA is TGTGCCAGCAGCTCAGGGGGTGGCTACACCTTC.

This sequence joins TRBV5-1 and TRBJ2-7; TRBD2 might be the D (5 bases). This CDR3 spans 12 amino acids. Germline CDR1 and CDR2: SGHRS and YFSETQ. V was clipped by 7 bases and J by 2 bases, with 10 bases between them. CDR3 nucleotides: TGCGCCAGCTCTGAGGGCGCCTACGAGCAGTACTTC. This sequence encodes CASSEGAYEQYF.